What follows are 4 T cell receptor beta chains derived from one specimen sequenced in a study of CD4 T cell repertoires in COVID-19. Sequencing was done directly on freshly isolated, uncultured memory T cells. Sequenced by immunoSEQ multiplex PCR; TCRdb stores in-frame clones only, minus some. The data contain tens of thousands of clones, around 87% of them singletons. Sample: central memory CD4+ T cells from blood, taken before the COVID-19 pandemic. The receptors were sampled from a human donor who had COVID-19.

The chain is built from TRBV5-1 and TRBJ1-2; 8 bases line up with TRBD1. With 0 bases clipped from V and 6 bases from J, the junction kept 16 bases outside the gene matches. CDR3 size: 18 residues. Germline V CDR1 and CDR2: SGHRS, YFSETQ. Here the CDR3 reads CASSLAPTGVSGSDGYTF. Here the CDR3 DNA reads TGCGCCAGCAGCTTGGCCCCGACAGGGGTGTCGGGAAGTGATGGCTACACCTTC.

The chain employs TRBV20-1 and TRBJ1-1; a weak D match, TRBD1 (5 bases). The CDR3 length is 11 residues. Germline CDR1 reads DFQATT; CDR2 reads SNEGSKA (reference sequence). V shed 5 bases and J shed 8 bases, with 12 bases lying between them. DNA of the CDR3: TGCAGTGCTCCTATAGGGGCGGAAGCTTTCTTT. This codes for CSAPIGAEAFF.

In DNA, the CDR3 is TGTGCCAGCAGCTCCCGCGGGCAGCTACAAAGCTCCTACAATGAGCAGTTCTTC. Its translation: CASSSRGQLQSSYNEQFF. The rearrangement uses TRBV7-9 and TRBJ2-1, with D possibly TRBD2 on 5 matching bases. Trimming shortened V by 4 bases and J by 0 bases, and 19 bases separated the two germline ends. Germline CDR1 reads SEHNR; CDR2 reads FQNEAQ (reference sequence). CDR3 length equals 18 residues.

This chain joins TRBV20-1 and TRBJ1-2; D gene ambiguous. CDR1 is DFQATT, CDR2 SNEGSKA, per germline (reference sequence). The CDR3 is made up of 11 amino acids. CDR3: CLPGGVYGYTF. CDR3 nucleotides: TGCCTCCCCGGCGGGGTCTATGGCTACACCTTC.